Reported below is one T cell receptor beta chain. Its specificity is not known. CDR3 length: 12 amino acids. Per the germline V gene, CDR1 is SGHNT and CDR2 is YYREEE (reference sequence). The V and J ends lost 0 bases and 7 bases respectively, with 7 bases between them. The data are from a study of cytomegalovirus exposure and HLA in healthy donors. A multiplex PCR was run with 60 Vbeta primers and 13 Jbeta primers. TCRdb keeps only in-frame clones here, not all; method: immunoSEQ multiplex PCR. The sample has more than 85,000 clones, over 60% seen once. Study-level points and caveats: A later analysis reportedly found that, within productive TCRs, an Asian-associated ancestry cluster had fewer N-insertions than the mean observed across the 666 donors. Presence/absence analyses rested on an assumption that sequencing depth was roughly uniform across donors.

V gene TRBV5-4 combines with J gene TRBJ1-2; possibly TRBD1 for D (5 bases). The TCR was taken from a man aged 25 to 40 in good health and CMV-seropositive. Sample: PBMCs. CDR3 DNA sequence: TGTGCCAGCAGCTTGGGACAGAGTGGCTACACCTTC. Residues: CASSLGQSGYTF.